This TCR beta chain was identified in a study of shared clonotypes between healthy human individuals. V was pared by 0 bases and J by 0 bases, with 15 bases between. Germline V lookup: CDR1 MNHEY, CDR2 SMNVEV (reference sequence). The CDR3 totals 19 residues. Naivety among CD8 cells was defined by CD45RO negativity and positive CCR7 selection, thereby excluding terminally differentiated effector memory CD45RA+ cells. Profiled with immunoSEQ multiplex PCR; TCRdb holds only in-frame clones, not every one. The sample has about 800,000 clones, approximately 97% seen once. The clonotype was recovered from a man younger than 40 in good health. This chain uses TRBV27 with TRBJ2-6, with D hard to call. Sequenced input: naive CD8+ T cells sorted from blood. Here the CDR3 reads CASSLSLTELLSGANVLTF. The CDR3 coding sequence is TGTGCCAGCAGTTTATCTTTAACCGAGCTTCTCTCTGGGGCCAACGTCCTGACTTTC.